This TCR beta chain was recorded in a study of blood T cell repertoires in COVID-19. Across the whole study: PBMCs, B-cell-depleted T cells, or T cells provided the cDNA or gDNA that made up the material.

TCRdb keeps only in-frame clones here, not all; method: immunoSEQ multiplex PCR. The sample carries 100,000 to 150,000 clones, about 83% recorded once. This clone appeared a few times. This CDR3 contains 16 residues. V shed 6 bases and J 0 bases; nucleotides not matched to a gene: 6. Per the germline V gene, CDR1 is KGHSH and CDR2 is LQKENI. The rearrangement links TRBV18 to TRBJ2-2, with 8 positions matching TRBD1. Sequenced sample: peripheral blood. The TCR was taken from a woman in her fifties or sixties with acute or convalescent COVID-19. This CDR3 is CASSKEQGANTGELFF. The CDR3 DNA follows: TGTGCCAGCTCGAAGGAACAGGGGGCGAACACCGGGGAGCTGTTTTTT.